Listed below are T cell receptor beta chains from one sample, sequenced in a study of T cell responses to AZD1222 COVID-19 vaccine. The table came from immunoSEQ multiplex PCR; TCRdb's copy has only in-frame clones and leaves some out. The sample lists approximately 70,000 clones, roughly 84% occurring once. The material was peripheral blood, obtained on day 0 of AZD1222 vaccination. These receptors all stem from an adult in good health. Both conserved end residues are part of each CDR3. The D gene is left open where the match is weak. A clone size is listed for some rows: how often the clone was seen (once, few, many), or a class if it is expanded.

>TRBV7-6|TRBJ2-3|NA|NA
CASSPGTAGGSTQYF
TGTGCCAGCAGCCCAGGGACGGCCGGAGGTAGTACGCAGTATTTT
>TRBV9|TRBJ1-5|TRBD1|NA
CASSVGGQLNQPQHF
TGTGCCAGCAGCGTAGGGGGACAGCTCAATCAGCCCCAGCATTTT
>TRBV7-9|TRBJ2-5|NA|NA
CASSSVIGGTGETQYF
TGTGCCAGCAGCTCTGTTATTGGAGGGACTGGGGAGACCCAGTACTTC
>TRBV7-3|TRBJ2-1|NA|NA
CASSLTGDRSNEQFF
TGTGCCAGCAGCTTAACGGGGGACCGAAGTAATGAGCAGTTCTTC
>TRBV4-3|TRBJ1-1|NA|NA
CASSWTLNTEAFF
TGCGCCAGCAGCTGGACGTTGAACACTGAAGCTTTCTTT
>TRBV30|TRBJ1-2|NA|NA
CAWSVSRSESYTF
TGTGCCTGGAGTGTAAGTCGGTCCGAAAGCTACACCTTC
>TRBV5-1|TRBJ2-1|TRBD2|once
CASSPSGGAYEQFF
TGCGCCAGCAGCCCTAGCGGGGGGGCCTATGAGCAGTTCTTC
>TRBV14|TRBJ1-6|NA|NA
CASSLISTRRINSPLHF
TGTGCCAGCAGCCTAATTTCTACTCGAAGGATTAATTCACCCCTCCACTTT
>TRBV3-1/TRBV3-2|TRBJ1-6|TRBD1|NA
CASSQEGGQHNSPLHF
TGTGCCAGCAGCCAAGAGGGGGGACAGCATAATTCACCCCTCCACTTT
>TRBV10-2|TRBJ1-4|NA|NA
CASHGNNNEKLFF
TGCGCCAGTCACGGCAATAATAATGAAAAACTGTTTTTT
>TRBV4-1|TRBJ1-1|NA|NA
CASSQDFGEAFF
TGCGCCAGCAGCCAAGATTTCGGTGAAGCTTTCTTT
>TRBV6-5|TRBJ1-1|NA|NA
CASSYTGGLTEAFF
TGTGCCAGCAGCTATACCGGGGGACTGACTGAAGCTTTCTTT
>TRBV7-2|TRBJ1-5|NA|NA
CASSSDPGNQPQHF
TGTGCCAGCAGCTCAGACCCAGGCAATCAGCCCCAGCATTTT
>TRBV19|TRBJ1-1|NA|NA
CASSIGGGRTFF
TGTGCCAGTAGTATAGGAGGGGGGAGAACTTTCTTT
>TRBV30|TRBJ1-1|NA|NA
CAWSQDIWTEAFF
TGTGCCTGGAGCCAGGACATATGGACTGAAGCTTTCTTT
>TRBV18|TRBJ2-7|TRBD1|NA
CASSPKGGIYEQYF
TGTGCCAGCTCACCTAAAGGGGGCATCTACGAGCAGTACTTC
>TRBV11-2|TRBJ2-6|NA|NA
CASSLVGLGRASGANVLTF
TGTGCCAGCAGCTTAGTCGGATTGGGACGGGCCTCTGGGGCCAACGTCCTGACTTTC
>TRBV5-1|TRBJ2-7|NA|NA
CASTGAESSYEQYF
TGCGCCAGCACCGGAGCGGAAAGCTCCTACGAGCAGTACTTC
>TRBV28|TRBJ1-1|TRBD1|NA
CASSLGGQATEAFF
TGTGCCAGCAGTTTGGGAGGACAGGCCACTGAAGCTTTCTTT
>TRBV7-8|TRBJ2-3|TRBD1|once
CASSLALRQGSDTQYF
TGTGCCAGCAGCTTAGCGCTGAGACAGGGCTCTGATACGCAGTATTTT
>TRBV7-7|TRBJ2-7|NA|once
CASSLYSGAYEQYF
TGTGCTAGCAGCTTGTACTCAGGAGCCTACGAGCAGTACTTC
>TRBV7-3|TRBJ1-1|NA|NA
CASSSQTSGAFF
TGTGCCAGCAGCTCCCAGACATCCGGTGCTTTCTTT
>TRBV10-3|TRBJ1-3|NA|NA
CAISETRASGNTIYF
TGTGCCATCAGTGAGACAAGGGCTTCTGGAAACACCATATATTTT
>TRBV24-1|TRBJ2-7|NA|NA
CATSDLGEQYF
TGTGCCACCAGTGATTTAGGAGAGCAGTACTTC
>TRBV28|TRBJ2-6|NA|NA
CASSFPSTGLVSGANVLTF
TGTGCCAGCAGTTTCCCGTCCACAGGGCTTGTTTCTGGGGCCAACGTCCTGACTTTC
>TRBV24-1|TRBJ1-5|TRBD1|NA
CATSEPGQGTDQPQHF
TGTGCCACCAGTGAACCGGGACAGGGGACGGATCAGCCCCAGCATTTT